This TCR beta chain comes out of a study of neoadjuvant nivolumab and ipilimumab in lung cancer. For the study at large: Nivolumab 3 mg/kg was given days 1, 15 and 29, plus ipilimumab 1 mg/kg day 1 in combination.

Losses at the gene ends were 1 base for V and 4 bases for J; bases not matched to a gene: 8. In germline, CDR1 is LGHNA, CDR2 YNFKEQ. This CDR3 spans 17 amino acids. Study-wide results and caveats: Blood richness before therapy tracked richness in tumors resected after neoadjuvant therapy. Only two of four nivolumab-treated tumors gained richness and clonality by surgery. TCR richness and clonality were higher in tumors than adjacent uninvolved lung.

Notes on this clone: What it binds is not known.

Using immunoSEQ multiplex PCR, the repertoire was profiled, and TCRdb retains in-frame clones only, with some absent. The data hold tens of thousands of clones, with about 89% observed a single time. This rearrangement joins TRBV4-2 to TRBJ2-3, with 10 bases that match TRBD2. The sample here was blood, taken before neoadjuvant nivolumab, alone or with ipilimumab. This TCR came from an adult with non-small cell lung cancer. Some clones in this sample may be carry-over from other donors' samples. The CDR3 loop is CASSQGTSGARADTQYF. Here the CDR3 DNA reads TGTGCCAGCAGCCAAGGGACTAGCGGTGCTCGGGCAGATACGCAGTATTTT.